This record looks at one TCR beta chain sequence and its context. Its target is not known. Germline CDR1 is SGDLS and CDR2 is YYNGEE. The CDR3 sequence is 16 residues long. Trimming cost V 2 bases and J 5 bases; bases outside gene matches: 10. An expansion of CD8+CD57+ cells by flow cytometry had been shown in patients chosen for sequencing. A severe acquired aplastic anemia diagnosis applied to all patients. Genomic DNA acted as the template from which TCR beta VDJ combination and CDR3 sequence profiling were carried out. TCRdb passed the reads through MiXCR, listing each CDR3 protein once. The data show some 120,000 distinct CDR3 sequences, almost 40% seen once. These data are taken from a study of CD8+CD57+ T cells in acquired aplastic anemia. As for the study in general: Sorted CD4+ and CD8+ cell DNA averaged approximately 3.2 ug. Points from the study as a whole: Patients were compared with controls for CD8+ Simpson's diversity, and no significant difference emerged. There were over 25 CD8+ CDR3 sequences that occurred in both patients and controls.

V and J are TRBV9 and TRBJ1-1, with 9 nucleotides matching TRBD1. The receptor comes from a human donor with aplastic anemia. Sequenced: sorted CD4+, CD8+, or CD8+CD57+ T cells (not recorded which) from PBMCs. The DNA for the CDR3 is TGTGCCAGCAGCGTGTCCCGGGGGACAGGGAATACTGAAGCTTTCTTT. This encodes CASSVSRGTGNTEAFF.